The present T cell receptor (beta chain) was sequenced within a study of cytomegalovirus exposure and HLA in healthy donors. Study-wide results and limits: In the analysis, some V segments, TRBV6-2 and TRBV6-3 included, were excluded as indistinguishable. Later, an analysis found that common viral pathogens appeared to be linked with several of the most significant clusters. Highest at DRB1 and lowest at HLA-C, TCR association rates differed among HLA loci in a later analysis.

The CDR3 sequence is 12 residues long. V lost 0 bases, J lost 7 bases, and 5 bases lay in between. Germline V CDR1 and CDR2: SGHNT, YYREEE (reference sequence). PCR employed 60 Vbeta and 13 Jbeta primers. Per the study methods: Counted up in a later analysis, unique TCR beta chains came to approximately 83 million, with around 11 million shared. Measured with immunoSEQ multiplex PCR; TCRdb has only the in-frame clones, and not every one. Clone size and the V and J calls come from that table; the DNA yielded D and trimming. The sample lists fewer than 120,000 clones; roughly 80% were seen once. To note about this clone: Its specificity is not known.

The receptor's source is a woman aged 25 to 45 in good health and CMV-seronegative. Sequencing was done on a sample of PBMCs. The V and J genes are TRBV5-4 and TRBJ1-5; D is unresolved. CDR3 sequence reads: CASSLGVQPQHF. The CDR3 DNA reads as TGTGCCAGCAGCTTGGGTGTACAGCCCCAGCATTTT.